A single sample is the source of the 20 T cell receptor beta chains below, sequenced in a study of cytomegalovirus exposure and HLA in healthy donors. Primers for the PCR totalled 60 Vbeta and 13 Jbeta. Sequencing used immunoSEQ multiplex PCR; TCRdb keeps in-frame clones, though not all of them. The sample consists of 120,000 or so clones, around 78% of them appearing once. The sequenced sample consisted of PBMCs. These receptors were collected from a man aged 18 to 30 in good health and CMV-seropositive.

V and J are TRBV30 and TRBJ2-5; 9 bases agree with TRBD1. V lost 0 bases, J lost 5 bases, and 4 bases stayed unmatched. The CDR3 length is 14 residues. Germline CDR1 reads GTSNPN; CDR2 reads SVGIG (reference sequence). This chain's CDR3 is CAWSVQGAWETQYF. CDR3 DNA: TGTGCCTGGAGTGTACAGGGGGCTTGGGAGACCCAGTACTTC.

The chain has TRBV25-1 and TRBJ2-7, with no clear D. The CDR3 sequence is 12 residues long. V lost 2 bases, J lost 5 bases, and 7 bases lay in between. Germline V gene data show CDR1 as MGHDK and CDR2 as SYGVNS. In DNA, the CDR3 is TGTGCCAGCAGTGAAAGCCCCCACGAGCAGTACTTC. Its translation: CASSESPHEQYF.

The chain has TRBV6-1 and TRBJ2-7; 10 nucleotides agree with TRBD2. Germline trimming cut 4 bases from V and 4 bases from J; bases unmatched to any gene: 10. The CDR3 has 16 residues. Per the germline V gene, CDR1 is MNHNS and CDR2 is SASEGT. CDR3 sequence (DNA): TGTGCCAGCAGTGCAACGGACACTAGCGGGGTTTACGAGCAGTACTTC. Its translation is CASSATDTSGVYEQYF.

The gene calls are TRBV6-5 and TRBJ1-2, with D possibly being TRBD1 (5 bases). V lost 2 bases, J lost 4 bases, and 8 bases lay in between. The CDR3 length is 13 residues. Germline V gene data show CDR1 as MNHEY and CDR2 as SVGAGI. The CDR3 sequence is CASSYGGSYGYTF. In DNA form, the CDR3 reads TGTGCCAGCAGTTACGGGGGGTCCTATGGCTACACCTTC.

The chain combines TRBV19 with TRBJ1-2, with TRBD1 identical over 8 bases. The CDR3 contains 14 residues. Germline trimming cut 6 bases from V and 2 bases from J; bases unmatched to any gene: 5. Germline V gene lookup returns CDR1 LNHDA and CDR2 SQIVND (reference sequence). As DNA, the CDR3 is TGTGCCAGTAGAAATGGACAGGGCAACTATGGCTACACCTTC. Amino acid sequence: CASRNGQGNYGYTF.

DNA for the CDR3: TGTGCCAGCAGTTTAGGGGGGGTGGAGAACACTGAAGCTTTCTTT. The encoded protein is CASSLGGVENTEAFF. The chain links TRBV28 to TRBJ1-1; possible D gene TRBD1, 5 bases. There are 15 residues in the CDR3. V gave up 2 bases and J gave up 1 base, with 11 bases separating them. CDR1 and CDR2 from the germline V gene are MDHEN and SYDVKM. Based on the CDR3 plus reference TRBV28 and TRBJ1-1, the full variable domain is DVKVTQSSRYLVKRTGEKVFLECVQDMDHENMFWYRQDPGLGLRLIYFSYDVKMKEKGDIPEGYSVSREKKERFSLILESASTNQTSMYLCASSLGGVENTEAFFGQGTRLTVV.

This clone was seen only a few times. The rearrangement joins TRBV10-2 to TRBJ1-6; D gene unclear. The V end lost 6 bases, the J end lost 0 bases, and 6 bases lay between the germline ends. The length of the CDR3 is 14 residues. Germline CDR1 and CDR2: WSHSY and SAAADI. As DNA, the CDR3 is TGCGCCAGCAGCGATAGCTCCTATAATTCACCCCTCCACTTT. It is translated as CASSDSSYNSPLHF.

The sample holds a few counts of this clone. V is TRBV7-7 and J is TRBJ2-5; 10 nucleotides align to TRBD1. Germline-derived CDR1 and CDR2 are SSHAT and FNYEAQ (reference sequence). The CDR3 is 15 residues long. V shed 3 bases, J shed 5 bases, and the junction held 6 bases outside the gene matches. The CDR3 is CASSFGTGVSETQYF. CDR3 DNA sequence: TGTGCCAGCAGCTTTGGGACAGGGGTAAGCGAGACCCAGTACTTC.

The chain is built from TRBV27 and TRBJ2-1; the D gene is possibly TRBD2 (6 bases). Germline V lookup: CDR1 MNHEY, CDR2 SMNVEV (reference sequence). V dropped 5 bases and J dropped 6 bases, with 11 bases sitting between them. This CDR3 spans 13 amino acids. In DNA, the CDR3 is TGTGCCAGCAGTCTCTGGGACTCCAATGAGCAGTTCTTC. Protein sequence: CASSLWDSNEQFF.

CDR3 in amino acids: CASREQGATSEAFF. CDR3 nucleotides: TGTGCCAGCAGGGAACAGGGGGCTACCTCTGAAGCTTTCTTT. This chain connects TRBV6-1 to TRBJ1-1; 9 bases line up with TRBD1. Germline CDR1 and CDR2: MNHNS and SASEGT. The CDR3 runs 14 residues. V shed 6 bases, J shed 6 bases, and the junction held 8 bases outside the gene matches.

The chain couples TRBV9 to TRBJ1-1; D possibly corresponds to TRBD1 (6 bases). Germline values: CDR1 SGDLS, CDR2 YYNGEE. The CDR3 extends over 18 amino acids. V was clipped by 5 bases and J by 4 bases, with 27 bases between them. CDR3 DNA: TGTGCCAGCAGTCCTAGGGGGGGCAGGGAGTATAGGAGCACTGAAGCTTTCTTT. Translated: CASSPRGGREYRSTEAFF.

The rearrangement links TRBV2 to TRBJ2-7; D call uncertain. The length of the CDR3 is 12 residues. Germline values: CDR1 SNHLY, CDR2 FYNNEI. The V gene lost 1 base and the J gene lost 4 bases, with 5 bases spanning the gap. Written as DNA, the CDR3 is TGTGCCAGCAGTGAAGAACTGTACGAGCAGTACTTC. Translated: CASSEELYEQYF.

DNA for the CDR3: TGTGCCAGCAGCACGGGACAGGGAGTAAACACCATATATTTT. Protein sequence: CASSTGQGVNTIYF. V is TRBV9 and J is TRBJ1-3; 9 bases are a match to TRBD1. This CDR3 has 14 residues. In germline, CDR1 is SGDLS, CDR2 YYNGEE. Unmatched junction bases numbered 5, after V lost 4 bases and J lost 6 bases. The entire variable domain, with the rest obtained from reference TRBV9 and TRBJ1-3, is as follows: DSGVTQTPKHLITATGQRVTLRCSPRSGDLSVYWYQQSLDQGLQFLIQYYNGEERAKGNILERFSAQQFPDLHSELNLSSLELGDSALYFCASSTGQGVNTIYFGEGSWLTVV.

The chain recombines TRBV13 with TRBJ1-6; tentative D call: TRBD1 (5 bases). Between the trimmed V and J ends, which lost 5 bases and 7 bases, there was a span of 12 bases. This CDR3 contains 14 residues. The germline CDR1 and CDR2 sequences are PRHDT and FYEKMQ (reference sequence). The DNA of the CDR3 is TGTGCCAGCAGCCATGGAGGGACCAATTCACCCCTCCACTTT. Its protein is CASSHGGTNSPLHF.

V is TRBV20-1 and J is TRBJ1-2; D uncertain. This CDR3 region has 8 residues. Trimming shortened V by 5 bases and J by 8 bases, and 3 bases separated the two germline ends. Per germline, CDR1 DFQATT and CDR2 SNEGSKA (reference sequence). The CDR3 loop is CSAPGYTF. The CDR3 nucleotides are TGCAGTGCTCCGGGCTACACCTTC.

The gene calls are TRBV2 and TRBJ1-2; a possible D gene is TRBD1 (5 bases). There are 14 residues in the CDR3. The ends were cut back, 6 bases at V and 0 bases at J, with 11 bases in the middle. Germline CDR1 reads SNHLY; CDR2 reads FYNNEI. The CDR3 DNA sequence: TGTGCCAGCAGCAGGGATCTCGCTAACTATGGCTACACCTTC. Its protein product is CASSRDLANYGYTF.

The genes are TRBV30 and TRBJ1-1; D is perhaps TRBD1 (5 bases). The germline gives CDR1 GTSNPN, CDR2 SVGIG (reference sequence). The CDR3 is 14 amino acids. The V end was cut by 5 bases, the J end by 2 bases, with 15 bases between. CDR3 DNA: TGTGCCTGGGGGCCCGACAGCTCAAACACTGAAGCTTTCTTT. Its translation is CAWGPDSSNTEAFF.

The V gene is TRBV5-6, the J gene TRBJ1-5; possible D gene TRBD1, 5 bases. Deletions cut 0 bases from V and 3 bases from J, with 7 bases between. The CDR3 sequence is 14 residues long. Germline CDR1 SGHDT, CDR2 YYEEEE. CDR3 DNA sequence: TGTGCCAGCAGCTTGGGACAGATCAATCAGCCCCAGCATTTT. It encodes CASSLGQINQPQHF.

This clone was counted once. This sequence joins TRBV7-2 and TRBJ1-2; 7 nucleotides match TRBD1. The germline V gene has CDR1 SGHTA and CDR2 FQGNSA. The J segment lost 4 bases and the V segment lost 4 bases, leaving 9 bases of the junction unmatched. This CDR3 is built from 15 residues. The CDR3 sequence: CASSSRQGISYGYTF. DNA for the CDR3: TGTGCCAGCAGCTCGAGACAGGGTATCAGCTATGGCTACACCTTC.

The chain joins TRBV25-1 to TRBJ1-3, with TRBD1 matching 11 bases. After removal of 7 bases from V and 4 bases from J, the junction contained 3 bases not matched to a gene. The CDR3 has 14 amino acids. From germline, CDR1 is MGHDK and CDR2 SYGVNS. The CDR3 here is CASTRDRGGNTIYF. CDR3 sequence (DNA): TGTGCCAGCACGCGGGACAGGGGGGGAAACACCATATATTTT.